One and the same sample provided the 15 T cell receptor beta chains below, sequenced in a study of blood T cells in healthy people across ages. A sample-barcoded 5' primer and a J-beta primer mix were used in a second PCR of about 7 to 12 cycles. TCRdb itself ran the 5' RACE reads through MiXCR, one entry per CDR3 protein. The table lists under 2,000,000 distinct CDR3 sequences, 40% to 55% of them singletons. Sample: blood. The receptor set was obtained from a woman aged 40 to 55 in good health.

This clonotype came up a few times. The chain employs TRBV25-1 and TRBJ2-5; the match to TRBD2 covers 9 bases. Unmatched junction bases numbered 10, after V lost 2 bases and J lost 3 bases. There are 17 residues in the CDR3. Germline V lookup: CDR1 MGHDK, CDR2 SYGVNS. This chain's CDR3 is CASSEGQTSGYEETQYF. Written as DNA, the CDR3 is TGTGCCAGCAGTGAAGGACAGACTAGCGGATACGAAGAGACCCAGTACTTC.

This clonotype was picked up a small number of times. CDR3 in amino acids: CSVDMGGEGPRAYEQYF. CDR3 DNA sequence: TGCAGCGTTGATATGGGCGGCGAGGGACCTAGGGCCTACGAGCAGTACTTC. The chain recombines TRBV29-1 with TRBJ2-7; D assignment may be TRBD1 or TRBD2 (5 bases each). V lost 3 bases to trimming and J lost 2 bases, with 23 bases between them. Germline lookup yields CDR1 SQVTM and CDR2 ANQGSEA. CDR3 length: 17 amino acids.

This chain joins TRBV6-2 or TRBV6-3 and TRBJ1-6; a possible D gene is TRBD1 (5 bases). This CDR3 region has 14 residues. Trimming cost V 4 bases and J 6 bases, with 10 bases left between them. Germline V gene sequence: CDR1 MNHEY, CDR2 SVGEGT. The CDR3 nucleotides are TGTGCCAGCAGTTTCGACAGCCCTAATTCACCCCTCCACTTT. Translating gives CASSFDSPNSPLHF.

The chain carries TRBV6-2 or TRBV6-3 and TRBJ2-7, with D perhaps matching TRBD1 or TRBD2 (5 bases each). CDR1 and CDR2 (germline): MNHEY, SVGEGT. V was shortened by 2 bases and J by 1 base, with 12 bases between the two germline ends. The CDR3 runs to 15 residues. The DNA of the CDR3 is TGTGCCAGCAGTTACGGGACCCCCAGGTCCTACGAGCAGTACTTC. This sequence encodes CASSYGTPRSYEQYF.

The J gene is TRBJ2-7, the V gene TRBV4-3; perhaps TRBD2 as D (6 bases). Trimming took 1 base from V and 1 from J, leaving 11 bases between them. Germline values: CDR1 LGHNA, CDR2 YSLEER. The CDR3 length is 15 residues. The CDR3 spells CASSQGWAGSYEQYF. The CDR3 bases are TGCGCCAGCAGCCAAGGGTGGGCGGGGTCCTACGAGCAGTACTTC.

The rearrangement uses TRBV12-3 or TRBV12-4 and TRBJ2-3; D remains ambiguous. V lost 7 bases and J lost 6, with 8 bases in between. This CDR3 has 11 residues. The CDR3 DNA follows: TGTGCCAGCAAGGAGAGGGATACGCAGTATTTT. It is translated as CASKERDTQYF.

Comments on this clonotype: Its ends do not fully match the called genes, so a read error is possible. The V call is TRBV7-7, the J call TRBJ2-3; the match to TRBD1 covers 9 bases. Germline V gives CDR1 SSHAT, CDR2 FNYEAQ (reference sequence). The CDR3 consists of 15 residues. The CDR3 loop reads CASSSGDRATDTQYF. The CDR3 nucleotides read TGTGCTAGCAGCTCCGGGGACAGGGCGACAGATACGCAGTATTTT.

In its sample, this clonotype was seen a few times. The CDR3 reads CASSHKLATGLYEQYF. CDR3 bases: TGTGCCAGCAGTCACAAACTGGCGACAGGTCTCTACGAGCAGTACTTC. This chain links TRBV28 with TRBJ2-7, with D possibly being TRBD1 (6 bases). Deletions cut 5 bases from V and 3 bases from J, with 20 bases between. Germline V CDR1 and CDR2: MDHEN, SYDVKM. The CDR3 has 16 amino acids.

The chain carries TRBV21-1 and TRBJ1-6; TRBD1 is the table's D call, not checked against the DNA. TRBV21-1 constitutes a pseudogene. This CDR3 has 15 residues. The CDR3 is CASSSPQGDNSPLHF. The CDR3 DNA is TGTGCCAGCAGCAGCCCTCAGGGGGATAATTCACCCCTCCACTTT.

The chain recombines TRBV7-9 with TRBJ2-5; D is unresolved. The CDR3 has 11 amino acids. Per the germline V gene, CDR1 is SEHNR and CDR2 is FQNEAQ (reference sequence). Trimming left V 5 bases short and J 9 bases short, with 10 bases between. CDR3 nucleotide sequence: TGTGCCAGCAGCCCCCAATGGGCCCAGTACTTC. It specifies CASSPQWAQYF.

The rearrangement links TRBV7-3 to TRBJ2-3; D gene uncertain. The CDR3 has 15 residues. V was shortened by 2 bases and J by 6 bases, with 15 bases between the two germline ends. CDR1 is SGHTA and CDR2 is FQGTGA in the germline V gene. CDR3 nucleotides: TGTGCCAGCAGCTTACGAGGTGACAATCGGGATACGCAGTATTTT. The encoded protein is CASSLRGDNRDTQYF.

This clonotype was detected only a few times. The gene calls are TRBV6-2 or TRBV6-3 and TRBJ2-5; the match to TRBD2 covers 10 bases. Germline trimming cut 2 bases from V and 2 bases from J; bases unmatched to any gene: 8. This CDR3 region has 17 residues. Germline V gene lookup returns CDR1 MNHEY and CDR2 SVGEGT. CDR3: CASSYGSSGGSQETQYF. The CDR3 nucleotides are TGTGCCAGCAGTTACGGTTCTAGCGGGGGATCTCAAGAGACCCAGTACTTC.

This rearrangement joins TRBV24-1 to TRBJ2-5, with TRBD1 matching over 8 bases. This CDR3 region has 16 residues. Germline V gives CDR1 KGHDR, CDR2 SFDVKD. V shed 6 bases and J 2 bases; nucleotides not matched to a gene: 10. The CDR3 DNA sequence: TGTGCCACCAGTTCAGGGGGCGCGGGGTTACAAGAGACCCAGTACTTC. It codes for CATSSGGAGLQETQYF.

Regarding this clonotype: One end of the junction fails to match germline, which may point to a read error. This CDR3 is CAGSPRQESSYEQYF. The CDR3 region has the DNA TGCGCCGGCAGCCCAAGACAGGAGAGCTCCTACGAGCAGTACTTC. The V gene is TRBV5-1, the J gene TRBJ2-7; maybe TRBD1 (6 bases). This CDR3 is 15 amino acids long. In germline, CDR1 is SGHRS, CDR2 YFSETQ.

The J gene is TRBJ2-7, the V gene TRBV3-1; D remains ambiguous. In germline, CDR1 is LGHDT, CDR2 YNNKEL (reference sequence). V lost 4 bases and J lost 3, with 16 bases in between. This CDR3 is built from 15 residues. The CDR3 reads CASSLPRRTLYEQYF. The CDR3 DNA is TGTGCCAGCAGCCTCCCCCGCAGAACTCTCTACGAGCAGTACTTC.